This paragraph reports one T cell receptor beta chain. Its target is unknown. TCRdb recomputed calls from the 5' RACE reads with MiXCR, one row per CDR3 protein. Among around 770,000 distinct CDR3 sequences listed, approximately 10% were seen once. Trimming cost V 2 bases and J 11 bases, with 16 bases left between them. The CDR3 runs 13 residues. The sample comes from a study of CD8 T cells in ankylosing spondylitis. General observations from the study: A TCR beta motif of under ten highly homologous variants seemed to mark ankylosing spondylitis blood. Disease-linked clones had a CD8+ phenotype and relatively low frequency in peripheral blood. There was reportedly significant enrichment of clones that were disease-linked in matched ankylosing spondylitis synovial fluid.

The sequence was collected from a male donor with ankylosing spondylitis. The sequenced sample consisted of blood, either unsorted or a sorted T cell fraction (not recorded which). J is TRBJ2-7 and V is TRBV23-1, with D possibly TRBD1 on 6 matching bases. TRBV23-1 is noted as an ORF with a role that remains uncertain. CDR3 bases: TGCGCCAGCAGTCAAAAATCTACAGGGTTGAAGTACTTC. It specifies CASSQKSTGLKYF.